Included here is one T cell receptor (beta chain) sequence, with context. Antigen specificity is unknown. This sample is part of a study of tumor and adjacent non-tumor tissue in lung cancer. Turning to the study itself: Patients comprised roughly 12 adenocarcinoma, a couple of squamous cell carcinoma and 1 small cell lung cancer. Each sample yielded a few million productive TCRbeta reads on average.

This sample's RNA came from whole unsorted tissue. More than 3 cm separated this lung sample from the edge of the tumor. The germline V and J ends were trimmed by 2 bases and 1 base, with 9 bases remaining between them. CDR1 is SGHTA, CDR2 FQGNSA, per germline. The CDR3 contains 14 residues. TCRbeta libraries were built with three rounds of nested PCR, modified from ARM-PCR. One entry per CDR3 protein results from TCRdb running MiXCR on the multiplex PCR reads. The table has about 100,000 distinct CDR3 sequences, over 55% seen once. General study results and limits: Higher tumor TCR diversity was associated with shorter survival. TCR diversity was significantly greater in tumor than normal lung tissue.

The sample taken for sequencing was distant non-tumor lung tissue. This TCR was sampled from a man aged 30-40 years with non-small cell lung cancer. The chain uses TRBV7-2 and TRBJ2-7; D remains ambiguous. CDR3 sequence: CASSLSPRSYEQYF. The CDR3 coding sequence is TGTGCCAGCAGCTTATCGCCAAGGTCCTACGAGCAGTACTTC. The variable domain in full, completed from reference TRBV7-2 and TRBJ2-7, reads GAGVSQSPSNKVTEKGKDVELRCDPISGHTALYWYRQSLGQGLEFLIYFQGNSAPDKSGLPSDRFSAERTGGSVSTLTIQRTQQEDSAVYLCASSLSPRSYEQYFGPGTRLTVT.